A selection of T cell receptor beta chains follows, all from one sample in a study of T cell responses to AZD1222 COVID-19 vaccine. Repertoires were generated with immunoSEQ multiplex PCR, while TCRdb's copy carries only in-frame clones and drops some. The table lists 120,000 to 150,000 clones, roughly 88% of them singletons. The starting material was peripheral blood, obtained on day 0 of AZD1222 vaccination. All receptors derive from an adult in good health. CDR3s include the opening cysteine and the closing phenylalanine or tryptophan. The D gene is left open where the match is weak. Rows give clone size only sometimes, using once, few, many, or a class for an expanded clone.

V,D,size,J,DNA,CDR3
TRBV5-1,NA,NA,TRBJ2-3,TGCGCCAGCAGCTTGGCCGGAGATACGCAGTATTTT,CASSLAGDTQYF
TRBV7-8,NA,NA,TRBJ2-5,TGTGCCAGCAGCCCCACAAGTGAGACCCAGTACTTC,CASSPTSETQYF
TRBV28,TRBD1,NA,TRBJ2-7,TGTGCCAGCAGTTCCCCGGGGCAGGGGGTATACGAGCAGTACTTC,CASSSPGQGVYEQYF
TRBV5-1,NA,NA,TRBJ2-7,TGCGCCAGCAGTCTCCGCAGACCGTCCTACGAGCAGTACTTC,CASSLRRPSYEQYF
TRBV6-5,NA,NA,TRBJ1-1,TGTGCCAGCAGTTCCCCCGGGAAGGACGCTGAAGCTTTCTTT,CASSSPGKDAEAFF
TRBV21-1,NA,NA,TRBJ1-3,TGTGCCAGCAGCAGGGAGCCCTCGACGCGTGGAAACACCATATATTTT,CASSREPSTRGNTIYF
TRBV29-1,NA,NA,TRBJ1-2,TGCAGCACGGGGACTAACTATGGCTACACCTTC,CSTGTNYGYTF
TRBV15,NA,NA,TRBJ1-6,TGTGCCACCAGCAGAGGGTGGGGGGAACCCCTCCACTTT,CATSRGWGEPLHF
TRBV4-2,NA,NA,TRBJ2-7,TGTGCCAGCAGCCAAGAAGTCGGAGGTGCGGAGTCCTACGAGCAGTACTTC,CASSQEVGGAESYEQYF
TRBV4-3,TRBD2,NA,TRBJ2-1,TGCGCCAGCAGCCTACAGGGACTAGCGGGAGGGACGGCCTACAATGAGCAGTTCTTC,CASSLQGLAGGTAYNEQFF
TRBV14,TRBD1,NA,TRBJ1-1,TGTGCCAGCAGCCAAGGTGGGGGGGACAGGAAAGCTTTCTTT,CASSQGGGDRKAFF
TRBV21-1,NA,NA,TRBJ2-2,TGTGCCAGCAGCAAAGATCCCTACCTCTATTTGGCCGGGGAGCTGTTTTTT,CASSKDPYLYLAGELFF
TRBV10-1,TRBD2,NA,TRBJ2-1,TGCGCCAGCAGTGAGCACGGGAGGGGGGGTGAGCAGTTCTTC,CASSEHGRGGEQFF
TRBV21-1,NA,NA,TRBJ1-1,TGTGCCAGCAGCCAACGACCTAAGACCGGGACCTCAAAGGAGGGTACTGAAGCTTTCTTT,CASSQRPKTGTSKEGTEAFF
TRBV27,TRBD2,NA,TRBJ2-1,TGTGCCAGCAGTGTTAGCGGGAGCTCCTACAATGAGCAGTTCTTC,CASSVSGSSYNEQFF
TRBV3-1/TRBV3-2,TRBD2,NA,TRBJ2-1,TGTGCCAGCAGCCAAGCCTCTGGAGCGGGAGGGAGAAATGAGCAGTTCTTC,CASSQASGAGGRNEQFF
TRBV21-1,NA,NA,TRBJ2-5,TGTGCCAGCAGGCGCGAGCGGGAAGAGACCCAGTACTTC,CASRREREETQYF
TRBV25-1,NA,NA,TRBJ1-1,TGTGCCAGCAGTGATTTCGGACAGATGAACACTGAAGCTTTCTTT,CASSDFGQMNTEAFF
TRBV27,NA,once,TRBJ1-1,TGTGCCAGCAAAACATTGGGACAGAACACTGAAGCTTTCTTT,CASKTLGQNTEAFF
TRBV18,NA,once,TRBJ2-1,TGTGCCAGCTCACCAGGTAATGGGGCAGGGGCCAATGAGCAGTTCTTC,CASSPGNGAGANEQFF
TRBV5-1,TRBD1,NA,TRBJ1-4,TGCGCCAGCAGCCCGGATAGGGGGACAGGGTTCGAAAAACTGTTTTTT,CASSPDRGTGFEKLFF
TRBV28,NA,NA,TRBJ2-1,TGTGCCAGCAGACCATTTAGCGCCACTGCCTCCTCCTACAATGAGCAGTTCTTC,CASRPFSATASSYNEQFF
TRBV7-9,TRBD2,NA,TRBJ2-1,TGTGCCAGCAGCTGGAGACTAGCGGGAGGGGGCGATGAGCAGTTCTTC,CASSWRLAGGGDEQFF
TRBV24-1,NA,NA,TRBJ2-3,TGTGCCACCAGACTACATTACGGGACTCCCACCACAGATACGCAGTATTTT,CATRLHYGTPTTDTQYF
TRBV6-5,NA,NA,TRBJ1-5,TGTGCCAGCACCAGGAAATATAGCAATCAGCCCCAGCATTTT,CASTRKYSNQPQHF
TRBV18,TRBD2,NA,TRBJ2-3,TGTGCCAGCTATCGGACTAGCGTAAGCACAGATACGCAGTATTTT,CASYRTSVSTDTQYF
TRBV6-2/TRBV6-3,NA,once,TRBJ2-1,TGTGCCAGCAGTTCCGAGTGGGGTGAGCAGTTCTTC,CASSSEWGEQFF
TRBV19,NA,NA,TRBJ1-6,TGTGCCAGTAGCCGGACAGATTATAATTCACCCCTCCACTTT,CASSRTDYNSPLHF
TRBV7-9,NA,NA,TRBJ2-7,TGTGCCAGCAGCTCCCTCCGGGACGGTTCCTACGAGCAGTACTTC,CASSSLRDGSYEQYF
TRBV9,TRBD1,NA,TRBJ2-6,TGTGCCAGCAGCGAAAGACGGACAGGGATCTCTGGGGCCAACGTCCTGACTTTC,CASSERRTGISGANVLTF
TRBV4-3,TRBD1,NA,TRBJ2-1,TGCGCCAGCAGCCAAGATCTCGCAGGGGGCTCCTACAATGAGCAGTTCTTC,CASSQDLAGGSYNEQFF
TRBV9,NA,NA,TRBJ2-7,TGTGCCAGCAGCGTAGCTGACTCCTACGAGCAGTACTTC,CASSVADSYEQYF
TRBV2,NA,NA,TRBJ1-1,TGTGCCAGCAGGCCAGGGGATGGGAGCACTGAAGCTTTCTTT,CASRPGDGSTEAFF
TRBV27,NA,few,TRBJ2-5,TGTGCCAGCACCCGGACCATCGGGGGGCGTGAGACCCAGTACTTC,CASTRTIGGRETQYF
TRBV30,TRBD1,NA,TRBJ1-6,TGTGCCTGGTGGGACAGGGGTTCGGGGTCACCCCTCCACTTT,CAWWDRGSGSPLHF
TRBV9,TRBD2,NA,TRBJ2-3,TGTGCCAGCAGCCTCGGACTAGCGGGAGTTTCCCTAACAGATACGCAGTATTTT,CASSLGLAGVSLTDTQYF
TRBV24-1,TRBD1,NA,TRBJ2-7,TGTGCCACCAGTGACCCGACCGGGACAGGAACCTACGAGCAGTACTTC,CATSDPTGTGTYEQYF
TRBV3-1/TRBV3-2,TRBD2,NA,TRBJ2-7,TGTGCCAGCAGCCATCGTAGCGGGAGGCCCTACGAGCAGTACTTC,CASSHRSGRPYEQYF
TRBV20-1,NA,NA,TRBJ2-1,TGCAGTGCTAGTTCCGGCGGACCGGAGTTCTTC,CSASSGGPEFF
TRBV6-5,NA,NA,TRBJ1-3,TGTGCCAGCAGTTACTCTGGGGACGTGGGAAACACCATATATTTT,CASSYSGDVGNTIYF
TRBV29-1,NA,once,TRBJ1-2,TGCAGCGTTGACATCTATGGCTACACCTTC,CSVDIYGYTF
TRBV11-2,NA,NA,TRBJ1-1,TGTGCCAGCAGACAAACACAGGGGAACACTGAAGCTTTCTTT,CASRQTQGNTEAFF
TRBV19,NA,NA,TRBJ1-2,TGTGCCAGTAGCACCTCCTCCGGGTGGGGGAACTATGGCTACACCTTC,CASSTSSGWGNYGYTF
TRBV28,TRBD2,NA,TRBJ2-7,TGTGCCAGCAGCGGCCAGGGACTAGCGGGAGTATTTGCCTACGAGCAGTACTTC,CASSGQGLAGVFAYEQYF
TRBV7-6,NA,NA,TRBJ2-5,TGTGCCAGCAGCCCGGGCCCGGGGGAGACCCAGTACTTC,CASSPGPGETQYF
TRBV3-1/TRBV3-2,TRBD1,NA,TRBJ2-1,TGTGCCAGCAGCCAAGATGTCGGGCAGGGGGCCTACAATGAGCAGTTCTTC,CASSQDVGQGAYNEQFF
TRBV6-5,NA,NA,TRBJ1-1,TGTGCCAGCAGAGAGGGGCTGACTGAAGCTTTCTTT,CASREGLTEAFF
TRBV9,NA,once,TRBJ1-6,TGTGCCAGCAGCGCGGCTCAGGGCAATTCACCCCTCCACTTT,CASSAAQGNSPLHF
TRBV9,NA,NA,TRBJ2-1,TGTGCCAGCAGCGTAAGGACAGCCAGATCCTCCTACAATGAGCAGTTCTTC,CASSVRTARSSYNEQFF
TRBV3-1/TRBV3-2,NA,once,TRBJ1-1,TGTGCCAGCACCCGGGACCCCCGGATGAACACTGAAGCTTTCTTT,CASTRDPRMNTEAFF
TRBV18,TRBD2,NA,TRBJ2-2,TGTGCCAGCTCACCGTGGGCCACTAGCGGGATCTACACCGGGGAGCTGTTTTTT,CASSPWATSGIYTGELFF
TRBV9,NA,NA,TRBJ2-5,TGTGCCAGCAGCGTTCAAGCGGGCGGAGAGACCCAGTACTTC,CASSVQAGGETQYF
TRBV3-1/TRBV3-2,NA,once,TRBJ2-1,TGTGCCAGCAGCCAGACACAGGGAGGTGGCTCCTACAATGAGCAGTTCTTC,CASSQTQGGGSYNEQFF
TRBV27,NA,few,TRBJ2-6,TGTGCCAGCAGTTTATCGCCCGGGACTCCGGGGGCCAACGTCCTGACTTTC,CASSLSPGTPGANVLTF
TRBV10-3,NA,NA,TRBJ2-2,TGTGCCATCAGTGAGTCGCCTAGTGATGGGGAGCTGTTTTTT,CAISESPSDGELFF
TRBV3-1/TRBV3-2,TRBD1,NA,TRBJ1-4,TGTGCCAGCAGCCTGGGACAGGGGGCCTGGAGTGAAAAACTGTTTTTT,CASSLGQGAWSEKLFF
TRBV5-1,NA,few,TRBJ1-4,TGCGCCAGCAGTTCGGGGTACAGTCTGTTTTTT,CASSSGYSLFF